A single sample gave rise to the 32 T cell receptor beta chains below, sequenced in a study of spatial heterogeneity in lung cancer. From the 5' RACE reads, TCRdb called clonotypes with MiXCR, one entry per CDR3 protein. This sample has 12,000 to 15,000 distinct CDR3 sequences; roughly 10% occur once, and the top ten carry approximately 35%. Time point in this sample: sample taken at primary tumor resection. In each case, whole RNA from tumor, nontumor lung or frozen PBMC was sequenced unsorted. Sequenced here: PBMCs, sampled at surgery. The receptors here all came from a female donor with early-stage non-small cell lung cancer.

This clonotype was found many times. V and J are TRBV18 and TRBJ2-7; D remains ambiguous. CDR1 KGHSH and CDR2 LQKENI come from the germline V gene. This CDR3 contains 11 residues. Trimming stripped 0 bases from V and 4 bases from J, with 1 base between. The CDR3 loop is CASSPPYEQYF. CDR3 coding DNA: TGTGCCAGCTCACCACCTTACGAGCAGTACTTC.

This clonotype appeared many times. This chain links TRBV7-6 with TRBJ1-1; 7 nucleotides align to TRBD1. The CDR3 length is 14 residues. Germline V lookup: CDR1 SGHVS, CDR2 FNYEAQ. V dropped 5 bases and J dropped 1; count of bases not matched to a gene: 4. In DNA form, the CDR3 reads TGTGCCAGCAGCCCCGGGACAGAGAACACTGAAGCTTTCTTT. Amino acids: CASSPGTENTEAFF.

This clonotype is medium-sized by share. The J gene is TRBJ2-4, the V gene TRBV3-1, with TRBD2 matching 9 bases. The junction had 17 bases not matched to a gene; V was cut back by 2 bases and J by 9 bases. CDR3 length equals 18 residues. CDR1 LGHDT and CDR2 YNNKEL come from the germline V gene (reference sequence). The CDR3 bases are TGTGCCAGCAGCCAAAGAGCGGGGGGAGCTCCCCCTCGAGGCATTCAGTACTTC. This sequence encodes CASSQRAGGAPPRGIQYF.

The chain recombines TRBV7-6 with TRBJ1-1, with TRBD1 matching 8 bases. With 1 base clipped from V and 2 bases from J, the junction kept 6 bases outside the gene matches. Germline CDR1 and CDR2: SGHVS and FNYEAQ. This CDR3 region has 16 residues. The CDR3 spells CASSLGTTGVNTEAFF. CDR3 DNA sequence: TGTGCCAGCAGCTTAGGAACGACAGGGGTTAACACTGAAGCTTTCTTT.

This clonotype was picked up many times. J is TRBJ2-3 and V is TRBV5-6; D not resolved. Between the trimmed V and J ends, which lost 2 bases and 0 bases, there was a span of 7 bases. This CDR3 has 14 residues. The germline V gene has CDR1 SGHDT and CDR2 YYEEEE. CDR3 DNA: TGTGCCAGCAGCTTTAGAGCTAGCACAGATACGCAGTATTTT. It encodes CASSFRASTDTQYF.

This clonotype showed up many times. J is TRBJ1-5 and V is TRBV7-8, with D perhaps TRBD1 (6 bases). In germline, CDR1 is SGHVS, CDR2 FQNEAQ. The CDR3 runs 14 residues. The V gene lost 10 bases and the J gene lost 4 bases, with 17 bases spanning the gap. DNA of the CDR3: TGTGCCACATCCACGGACAGCTTTAATCAGCCCCAGCATTTT. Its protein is CATSTDSFNQPQHF.

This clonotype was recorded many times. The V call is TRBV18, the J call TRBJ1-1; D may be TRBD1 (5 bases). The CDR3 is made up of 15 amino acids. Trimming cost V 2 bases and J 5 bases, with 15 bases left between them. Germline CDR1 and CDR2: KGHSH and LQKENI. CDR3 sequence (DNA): TGTGCCAGCTCACCATCCTTAGGGAAGGGGACTGAAGCTTTCTTT. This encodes CASSPSLGKGTEAFF.

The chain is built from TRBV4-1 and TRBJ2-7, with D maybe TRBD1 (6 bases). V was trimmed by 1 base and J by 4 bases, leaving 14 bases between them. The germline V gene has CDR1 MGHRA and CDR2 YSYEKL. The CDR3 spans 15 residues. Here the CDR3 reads CASSQAVQGPYEQYF. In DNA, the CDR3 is TGCGCCAGCAGCCAAGCAGTACAGGGCCCATACGAGCAGTACTTC.

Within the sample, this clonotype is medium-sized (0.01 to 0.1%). This chain's CDR3 is CASSYAAGSPTDTQYF. The CDR3 DNA sequence: TGTGCCAGCAGTTACGCGGCGGGGAGCCCCACAGATACGCAGTATTTT. The genes are TRBV6-5 and TRBJ2-3, with a tentative D call TRBD2 (6 bases). Trimming left V 2 bases short and J 2 bases short, with 14 bases between. Germline V gene sequence: CDR1 MNHEY, CDR2 SVGAGI. The CDR3 contains 16 residues.

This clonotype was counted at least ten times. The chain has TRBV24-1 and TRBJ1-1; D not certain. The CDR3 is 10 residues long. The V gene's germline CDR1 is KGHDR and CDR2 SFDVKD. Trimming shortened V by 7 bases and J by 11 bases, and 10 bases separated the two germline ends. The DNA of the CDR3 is TGTGCCACCAGGCTCTACCGGGCTTTCTTT. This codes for CATRLYRAFF.

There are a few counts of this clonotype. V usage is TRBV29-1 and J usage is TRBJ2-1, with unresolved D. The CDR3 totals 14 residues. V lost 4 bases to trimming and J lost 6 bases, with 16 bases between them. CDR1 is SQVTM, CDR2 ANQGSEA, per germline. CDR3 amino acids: CSVATNSAGNEQFF. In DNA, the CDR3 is TGCAGCGTTGCGACGAACTCGGCCGGCAATGAGCAGTTCTTC.

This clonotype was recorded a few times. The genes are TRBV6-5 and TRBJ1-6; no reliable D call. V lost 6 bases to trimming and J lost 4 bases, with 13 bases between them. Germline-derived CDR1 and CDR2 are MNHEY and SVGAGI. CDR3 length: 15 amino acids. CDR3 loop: CASRSEGLYNSPLHF. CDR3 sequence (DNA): TGTGCCAGCAGGAGTGAAGGCCTGTATAATTCACCCCTCCACTTT.

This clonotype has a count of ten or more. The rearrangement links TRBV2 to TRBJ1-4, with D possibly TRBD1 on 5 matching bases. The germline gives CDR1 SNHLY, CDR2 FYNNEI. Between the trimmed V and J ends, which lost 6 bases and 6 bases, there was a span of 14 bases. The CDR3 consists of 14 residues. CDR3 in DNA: TGTGCCAGCAGGGGGGTGACATTGCATGAAAAACTGTTTTTT. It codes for CASRGVTLHEKLFF.

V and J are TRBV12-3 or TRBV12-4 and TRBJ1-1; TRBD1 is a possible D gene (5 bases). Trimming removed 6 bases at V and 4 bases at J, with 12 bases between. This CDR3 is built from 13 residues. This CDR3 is CASRLGGGTEAFF. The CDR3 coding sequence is TGTGCCAGCAGGTTGGGGGGGGGCACTGAAGCTTTCTTT.

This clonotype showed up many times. CDR3 in DNA: TGTGCCATCAGTGAGTCGCCCCAAGAGACCCAGTACTTC. Its translation: CAISESPQETQYF. J is TRBJ2-5 and V is TRBV10-3; D call uncertain. CDR1 is ENHRY and CDR2 is SYGVKD in the germline V gene. Trimming cost V 0 bases and J 1 base, with 3 bases left between them. The CDR3 has 13 amino acids.

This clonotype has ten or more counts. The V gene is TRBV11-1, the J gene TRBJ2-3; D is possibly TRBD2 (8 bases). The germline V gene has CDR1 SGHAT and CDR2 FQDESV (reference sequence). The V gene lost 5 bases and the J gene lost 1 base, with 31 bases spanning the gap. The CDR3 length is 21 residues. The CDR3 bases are TGTGCCAGCAGCACCCGTCCGGGACAGTCCGCGGGGGGAACTGGCACAGATACGCAGTATTTT. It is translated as CASSTRPGQSAGGTGTDTQYF.

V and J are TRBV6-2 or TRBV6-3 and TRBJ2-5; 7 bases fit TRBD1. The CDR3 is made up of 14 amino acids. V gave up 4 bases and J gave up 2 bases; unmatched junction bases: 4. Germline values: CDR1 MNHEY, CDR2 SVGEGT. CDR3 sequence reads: CASSFGTVQETQYF. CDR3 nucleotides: TGTGCCAGCAGTTTTGGGACAGTTCAAGAGACCCAGTACTTC.

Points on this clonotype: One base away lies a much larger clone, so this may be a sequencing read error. The CDR3 DNA follows: TGTGCCAGCACTAAATCACTAGCGGGGGGCGGTGAGCAGATCTTC. It codes for CASTKSLAGGGEQIF. This chain links TRBV12-3 or TRBV12-4 with TRBJ2-1, with 12 bases that match TRBD2. This CDR3 spans 15 amino acids.

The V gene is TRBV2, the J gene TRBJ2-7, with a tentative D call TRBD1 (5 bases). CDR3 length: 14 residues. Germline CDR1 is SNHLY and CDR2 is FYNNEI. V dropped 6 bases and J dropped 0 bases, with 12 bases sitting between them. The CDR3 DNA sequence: TGTGCCAGCAGGGTTGACAGTTTCTCCTACGAGCAGTACTTC. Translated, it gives CASRVDSFSYEQYF.

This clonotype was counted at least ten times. The DNA of the CDR3 is TGTGCCAGCAGCCACAACCCTGAGAATGAGCAGTTCTTC. Translated, it gives CASSHNPENEQFF. V is TRBV3-1 and J is TRBJ2-1; D unresolved. Germline CDR1 LGHDT, CDR2 YNNKEL (reference sequence). The CDR3 has 13 amino acids. Deletions cut 3 bases from V and 7 bases from J, with 10 bases between.

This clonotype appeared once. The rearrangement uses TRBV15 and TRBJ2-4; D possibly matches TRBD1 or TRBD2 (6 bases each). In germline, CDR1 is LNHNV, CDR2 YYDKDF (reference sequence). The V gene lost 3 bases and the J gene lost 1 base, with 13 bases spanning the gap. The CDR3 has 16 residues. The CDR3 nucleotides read TGTGCCACCAGCAGGGACAGAGGAGGGGCCAAAAACATTCAGTACTTC. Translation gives CATSRDRGGAKNIQYF.

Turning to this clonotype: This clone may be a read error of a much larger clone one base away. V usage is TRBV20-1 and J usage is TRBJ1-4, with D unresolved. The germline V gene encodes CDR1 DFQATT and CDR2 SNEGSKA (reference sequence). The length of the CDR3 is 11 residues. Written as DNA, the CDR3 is TGCGGTGCCTGGGAGGGTGAAAAACTGTTTTTT. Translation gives CGAWEGEKLFF.

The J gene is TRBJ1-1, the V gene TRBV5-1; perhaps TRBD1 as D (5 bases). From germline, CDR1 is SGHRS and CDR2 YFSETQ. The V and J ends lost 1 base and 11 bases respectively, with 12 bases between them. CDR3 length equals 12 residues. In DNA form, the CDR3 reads TGCGCCAGCAGCTTGCAGGGACCCGATGCTTTCTTT. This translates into CASSLQGPDAFF.

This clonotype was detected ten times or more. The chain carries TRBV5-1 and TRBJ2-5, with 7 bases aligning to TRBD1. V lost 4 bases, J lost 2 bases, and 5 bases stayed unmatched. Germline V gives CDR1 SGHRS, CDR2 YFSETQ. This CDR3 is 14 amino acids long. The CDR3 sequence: CASSTGTAQETQYF. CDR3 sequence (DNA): TGCGCCAGCAGCACAGGGACAGCGCAAGAGACCCAGTACTTC.

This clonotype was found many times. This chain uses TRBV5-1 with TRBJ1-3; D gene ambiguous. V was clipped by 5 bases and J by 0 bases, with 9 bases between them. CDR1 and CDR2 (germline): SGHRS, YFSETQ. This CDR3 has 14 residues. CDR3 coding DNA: TGCGCCAGCAGAACCGGGCTCTCTGGAAACACCATATATTTT. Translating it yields CASRTGLSGNTIYF.

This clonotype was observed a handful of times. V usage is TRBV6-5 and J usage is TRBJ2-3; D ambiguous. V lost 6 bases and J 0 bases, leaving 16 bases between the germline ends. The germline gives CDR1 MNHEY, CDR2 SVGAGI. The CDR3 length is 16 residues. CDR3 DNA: TGTGCCAGCAGCCGACTTACTGCTCCTAGCACAGATACGCAGTATTTT. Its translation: CASSRLTAPSTDTQYF.

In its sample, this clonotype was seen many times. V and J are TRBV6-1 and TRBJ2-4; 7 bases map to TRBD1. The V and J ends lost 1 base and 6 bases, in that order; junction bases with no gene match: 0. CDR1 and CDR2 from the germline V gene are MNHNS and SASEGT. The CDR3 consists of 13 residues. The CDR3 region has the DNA TGTGCCAGCAGTGAAGGGACAGGAAACATTCAGTACTTC. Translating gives CASSEGTGNIQYF.

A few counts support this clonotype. DNA of the CDR3: TGTGCCTGGAGAGGACAGATCATAACAAATGAGCAGTTCTTC. It codes for CAWRGQIITNEQFF. The chain employs TRBV30 and TRBJ2-1; a possible D gene is TRBD1 (6 bases). V was cut by 3 bases and J by 7 bases, with 16 bases left in between. The CDR3 has 14 amino acids. CDR1 is GTSNPN and CDR2 is SVGIG in the germline V gene (reference sequence).

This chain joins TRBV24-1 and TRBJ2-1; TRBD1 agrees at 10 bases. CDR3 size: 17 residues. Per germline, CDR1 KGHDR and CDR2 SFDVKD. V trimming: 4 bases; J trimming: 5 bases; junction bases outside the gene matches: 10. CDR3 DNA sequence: TGTGCCACCAGTGACCGACCCGGGACAGGGGTCCACAATGAGCAGTTCTTC. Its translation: CATSDRPGTGVHNEQFF.

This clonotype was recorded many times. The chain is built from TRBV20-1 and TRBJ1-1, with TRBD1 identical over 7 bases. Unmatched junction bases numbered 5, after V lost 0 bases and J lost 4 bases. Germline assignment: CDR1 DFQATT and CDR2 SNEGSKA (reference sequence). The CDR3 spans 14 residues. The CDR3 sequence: CSARDYAGGTEAFF. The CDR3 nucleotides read TGCAGTGCTAGAGATTATGCAGGGGGCACTGAAGCTTTCTTT.

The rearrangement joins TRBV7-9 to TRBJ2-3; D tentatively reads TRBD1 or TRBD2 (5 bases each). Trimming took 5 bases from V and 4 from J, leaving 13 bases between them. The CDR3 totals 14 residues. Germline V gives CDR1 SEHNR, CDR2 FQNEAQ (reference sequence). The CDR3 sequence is CASSLGWGSDTQYF. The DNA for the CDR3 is TGTGCCAGCAGCCTGGGGTGGGGGTCAGATACGCAGTATTTT.

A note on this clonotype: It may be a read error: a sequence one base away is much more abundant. The CDR3 DNA follows: TGCAGTGCTAGACCCGGGGGAGTAAATGAGCGGTTCTTC. Residues: CSARPGGVNERFF. This rearrangement joins TRBV20-1 to TRBJ2-1; D is possibly TRBD2 (6 bases). Germline CDR1 is DFQATT and CDR2 is SNEGSKA (reference sequence). This CDR3 has 13 amino acids.